This section outlines one T cell receptor beta chain sequence together with its context. No antigen is known for it. The entry originates in a study of post-analysis software for immune sequencing data. Study information: The disease courses covered relapsing-remitting, secondary progressive and progressive-relapsing multiple sclerosis.

Study results and caveats: TRBV5-6, TRBV5-1 and TRBV20-1 belonged to a set of a handful of TRBV segments that were more frequent in patients than controls. People with multiple sclerosis had a significantly lower normalized Chao1 diversity than controls did. Same-batch preparations were strongly co-clustered by F measure.

Unique molecular identifiers were present in the TCR beta cDNA libraries. Some 500,000 cDNA molecules were obtained from roughly 0.93 to 9.6 million T cells. TCRdb reprocessed the PCR reads via MiXCR and lists one record per CDR3 protein. The sample consists of roughly 730,000 distinct CDR3 sequences, roughly 29% of them appearing once. Germline V gene sequence: CDR1 SNHLY, CDR2 FYNNEI. This CDR3 has 10 amino acids. Specimen: blood. The receptor was derived from a girl between 10 and 17 years old with multiple sclerosis. This chain joins TRBV2 and TRBJ2-5; D gene unclear. The end of the DNA aligns better with TRBJ2-7, so the J call may be wrong. CDR3 region: CASTGYEQYF. The CDR3 nucleotides read TGTGCCAGCACCGGCTACGAGCAGTACTTC.